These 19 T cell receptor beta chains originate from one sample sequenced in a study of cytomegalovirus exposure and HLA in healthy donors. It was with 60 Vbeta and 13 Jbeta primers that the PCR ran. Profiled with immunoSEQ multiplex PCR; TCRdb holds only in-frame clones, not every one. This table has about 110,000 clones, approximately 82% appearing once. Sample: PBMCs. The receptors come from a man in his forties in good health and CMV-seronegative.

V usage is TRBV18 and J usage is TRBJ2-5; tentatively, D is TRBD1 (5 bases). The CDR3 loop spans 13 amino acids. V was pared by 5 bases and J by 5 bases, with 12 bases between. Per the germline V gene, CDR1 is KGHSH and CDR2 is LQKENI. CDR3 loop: CASSVGPTETQYF. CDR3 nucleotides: TGTGCCAGCTCAGTGGGGCCGACGGAGACCCAGTACTTC. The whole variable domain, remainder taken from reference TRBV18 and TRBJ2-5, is NAGVMQNPRHLVRRRGQEARLRCSPMKGHSHVYWYRQLPEEGLKFMVYLQKENIIDESGMPKERFSAEFPKEGPSILRIQQVVRGDSAAYFCASSVGPTETQYFGPGTRLLVL.

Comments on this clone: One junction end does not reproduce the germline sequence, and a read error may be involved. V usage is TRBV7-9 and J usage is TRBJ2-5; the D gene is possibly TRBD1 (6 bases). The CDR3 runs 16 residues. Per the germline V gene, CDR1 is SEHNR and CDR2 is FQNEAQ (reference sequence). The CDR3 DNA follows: TGTTCCAGCAGCACCCGGGACACCCTATCGGGGGAGACCCAGTACTTC. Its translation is CSSSTRDTLSGETQYF.

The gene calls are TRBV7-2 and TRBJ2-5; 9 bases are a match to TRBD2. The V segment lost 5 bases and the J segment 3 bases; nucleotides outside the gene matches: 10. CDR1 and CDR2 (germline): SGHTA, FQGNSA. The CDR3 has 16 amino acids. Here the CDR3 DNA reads TGTGCCAGCAGCCGCGTCCGGACTAGCGACAAAGAGACCCAGTACTTC. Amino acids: CASSRVRTSDKETQYF. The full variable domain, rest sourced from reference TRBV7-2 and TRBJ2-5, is GAGVSQSPSNKVTEKGKDVELRCDPISGHTALYWYRQSLGQGLEFLIYFQGNSAPDKSGLPSDRFSAERTGGSVSTLTIQRTQQEDSAVYLCASSRVRTSDKETQYFGPGTRLLVL.

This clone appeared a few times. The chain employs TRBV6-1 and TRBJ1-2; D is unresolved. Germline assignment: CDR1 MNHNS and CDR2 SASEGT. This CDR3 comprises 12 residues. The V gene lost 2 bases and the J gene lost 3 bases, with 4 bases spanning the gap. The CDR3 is CASSEQYYGYTF. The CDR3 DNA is TGTGCCAGCAGTGAACAGTACTATGGCTACACCTTC.

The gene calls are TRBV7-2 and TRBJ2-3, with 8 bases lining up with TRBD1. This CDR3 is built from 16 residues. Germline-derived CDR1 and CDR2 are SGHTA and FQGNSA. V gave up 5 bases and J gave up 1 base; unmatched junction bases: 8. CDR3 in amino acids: CASSRQGRGGTDTQYF. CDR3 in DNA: TGTGCCAGCAGCCGACAGGGGCGTGGGGGCACAGATACGCAGTATTTT.

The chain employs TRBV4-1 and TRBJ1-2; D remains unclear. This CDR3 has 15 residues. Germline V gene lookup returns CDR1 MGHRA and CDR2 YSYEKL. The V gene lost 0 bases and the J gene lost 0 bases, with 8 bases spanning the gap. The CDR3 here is CASSQDRATNYGYTF. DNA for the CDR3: TGCGCCAGCAGCCAAGACAGAGCGACTAACTATGGCTACACCTTC.

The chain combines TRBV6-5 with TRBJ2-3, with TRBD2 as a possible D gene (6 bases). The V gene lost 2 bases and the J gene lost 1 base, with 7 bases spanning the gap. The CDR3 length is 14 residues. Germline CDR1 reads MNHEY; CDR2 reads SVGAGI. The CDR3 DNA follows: TGTGCCAGCAGTTACAGGGAGGGCACAGATACGCAGTATTTT. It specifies CASSYREGTDTQYF.

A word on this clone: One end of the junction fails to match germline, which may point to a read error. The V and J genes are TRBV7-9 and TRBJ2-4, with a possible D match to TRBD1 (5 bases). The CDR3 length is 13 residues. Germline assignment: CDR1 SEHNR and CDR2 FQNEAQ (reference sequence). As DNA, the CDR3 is TGTTCCAGCAGCTTAGCTTCAGCCAGGGTTCAGTACTTC. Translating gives CSSSLASARVQYF.

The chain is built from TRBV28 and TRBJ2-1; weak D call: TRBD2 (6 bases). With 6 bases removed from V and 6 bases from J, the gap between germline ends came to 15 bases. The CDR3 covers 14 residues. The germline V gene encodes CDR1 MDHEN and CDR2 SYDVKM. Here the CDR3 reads CASRGPGTSNEQFF. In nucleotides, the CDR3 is TGTGCCAGCAGGGGCCCCGGGACTTCCAATGAGCAGTTCTTC.

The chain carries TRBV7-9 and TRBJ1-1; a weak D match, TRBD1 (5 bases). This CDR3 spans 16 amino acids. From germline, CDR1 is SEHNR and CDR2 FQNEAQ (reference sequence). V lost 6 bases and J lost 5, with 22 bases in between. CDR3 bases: TGTGCCAGCAGTAAAGGCGGGGGAAGGACGGGGACTGAAGCTTTCTTT. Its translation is CASSKGGGRTGTEAFF.

In DNA form, the CDR3 reads TGCGCCAGCAGCTTAGACGGGGGGGCCTCCTACAATGAGCAGTTCTTC. Amino acids: CASSLDGGASYNEQFF. The genes are TRBV5-1 and TRBJ2-1; 8 bases line up with TRBD2. The CDR3 loop spans 16 amino acids. With 2 bases clipped from V and 0 bases from J, the junction kept 4 bases outside the gene matches. Germline V gives CDR1 SGHRS, CDR2 YFSETQ.

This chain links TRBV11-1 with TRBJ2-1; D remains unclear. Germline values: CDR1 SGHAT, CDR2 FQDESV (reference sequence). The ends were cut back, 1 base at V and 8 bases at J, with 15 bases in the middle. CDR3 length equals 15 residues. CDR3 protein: CASSLGTPSLDEQFF. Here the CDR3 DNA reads TGTGCCAGCAGCTTAGGCACCCCAAGCCTTGATGAGCAGTTCTTC.

The CDR3 loop reads CASSPPGQGYSPLHF. The CDR3 DNA sequence: TGCGCCAGCAGCCCGCCGGGACAGGGTTATTCACCCCTCCACTTT. The chain couples TRBV4-1 to TRBJ1-6; TRBD1 agrees at 9 bases. The CDR3 extends over 15 amino acids. Germline assignment: CDR1 MGHRA and CDR2 YSYEKL. V gave up 4 bases and J gave up 8 bases; unmatched junction bases: 6.

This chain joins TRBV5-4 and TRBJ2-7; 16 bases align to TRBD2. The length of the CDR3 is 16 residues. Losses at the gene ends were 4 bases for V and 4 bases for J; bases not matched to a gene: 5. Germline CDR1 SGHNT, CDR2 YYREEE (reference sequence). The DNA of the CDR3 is TGTGCCAGCAGCCCGGGGACTAGCGGGGGGGCGTACGAGCAGTACTTC. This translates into CASSPGTSGGAYEQYF.

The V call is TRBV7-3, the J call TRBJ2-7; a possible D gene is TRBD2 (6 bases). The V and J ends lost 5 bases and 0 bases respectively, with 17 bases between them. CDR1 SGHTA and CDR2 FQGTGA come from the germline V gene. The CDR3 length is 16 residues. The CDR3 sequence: CASSPRAAGSSYEQYF. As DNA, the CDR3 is TGTGCCAGCAGCCCTAGGGCGGCGGGGAGCTCCTACGAGCAGTACTTC. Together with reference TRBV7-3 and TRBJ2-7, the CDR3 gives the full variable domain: GAGVSQTPSNKVTEKGKYVELRCDPISGHTALYWYRQSLGQGPEFLIYFQGTGAADDSGLPNDRFFAVRPEGSVSTLKIQRTERGDSAVYLCASSPRAAGSSYEQYFGPGTRLTVT.

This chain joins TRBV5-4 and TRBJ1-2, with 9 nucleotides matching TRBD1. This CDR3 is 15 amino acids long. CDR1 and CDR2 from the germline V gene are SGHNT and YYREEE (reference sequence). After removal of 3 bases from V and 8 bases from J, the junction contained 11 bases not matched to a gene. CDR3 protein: CASSSESRTGVGYTF. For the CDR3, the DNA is TGTGCCAGCAGCTCAGAGTCCAGGACAGGGGTCGGCTACACCTTC.

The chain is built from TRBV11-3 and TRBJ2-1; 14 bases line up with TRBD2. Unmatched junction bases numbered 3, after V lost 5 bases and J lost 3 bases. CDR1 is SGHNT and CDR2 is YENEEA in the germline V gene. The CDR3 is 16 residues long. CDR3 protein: CASSPGTSGGYNEQFF. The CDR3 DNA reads TGTGCCAGCAGCCCCGGGACTAGCGGGGGCTACAATGAGCAGTTCTTC.

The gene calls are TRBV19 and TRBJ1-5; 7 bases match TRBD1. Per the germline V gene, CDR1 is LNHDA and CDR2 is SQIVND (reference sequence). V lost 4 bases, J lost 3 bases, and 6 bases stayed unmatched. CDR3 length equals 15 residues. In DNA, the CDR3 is TGTGCCAGTAGTACCTGGGACAGTCCCAATCAGCCCCAGCATTTT. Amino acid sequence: CASSTWDSPNQPQHF.

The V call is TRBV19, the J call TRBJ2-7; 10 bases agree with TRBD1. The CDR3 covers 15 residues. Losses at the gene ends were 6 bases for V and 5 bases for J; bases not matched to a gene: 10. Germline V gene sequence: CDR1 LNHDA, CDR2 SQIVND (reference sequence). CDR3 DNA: TGTGCCAGTAGGACTCGGGGGACAGGGGCACACGAGCAGTACTTC. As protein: CASRTRGTGAHEQYF. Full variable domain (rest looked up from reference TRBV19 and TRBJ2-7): DGGITQSPKYLFRKEGQNVTLSCEQNLNHDAMYWYRQDPGQGLRLIYYSQIVNDFQKGDIAEGYSVSREKKESFPLTVTSAQKNPTAFYLCASRTRGTGAHEQYFGPGTRLTVT.